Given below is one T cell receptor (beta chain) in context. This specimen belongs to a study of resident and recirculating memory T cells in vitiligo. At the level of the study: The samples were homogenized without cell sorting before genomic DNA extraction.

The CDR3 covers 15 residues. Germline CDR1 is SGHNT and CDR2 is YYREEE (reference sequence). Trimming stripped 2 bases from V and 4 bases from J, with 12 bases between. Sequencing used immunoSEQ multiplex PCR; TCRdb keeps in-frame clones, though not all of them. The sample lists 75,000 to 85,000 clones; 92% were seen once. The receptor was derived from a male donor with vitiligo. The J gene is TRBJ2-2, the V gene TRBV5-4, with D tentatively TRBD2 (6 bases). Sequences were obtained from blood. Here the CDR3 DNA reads TGTGCCAGCAGCTTCGGCCCCGGGGGCACCGGGGAGCTGTTTTTT. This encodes CASSFGPGGTGELFF.